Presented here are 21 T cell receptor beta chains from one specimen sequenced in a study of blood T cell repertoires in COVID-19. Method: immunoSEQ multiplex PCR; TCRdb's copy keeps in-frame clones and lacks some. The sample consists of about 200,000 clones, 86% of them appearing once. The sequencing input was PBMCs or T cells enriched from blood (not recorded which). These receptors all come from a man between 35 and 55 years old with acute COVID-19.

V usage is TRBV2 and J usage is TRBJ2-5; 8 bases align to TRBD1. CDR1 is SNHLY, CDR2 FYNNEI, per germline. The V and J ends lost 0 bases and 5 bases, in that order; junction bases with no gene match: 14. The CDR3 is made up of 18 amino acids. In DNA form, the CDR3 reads TGTGCCAGCAGTGAAGCGGAAAGGTGGCAGGGGGCGGTCGAGACCCAGTACTTC. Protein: CASSEAERWQGAVETQYF.

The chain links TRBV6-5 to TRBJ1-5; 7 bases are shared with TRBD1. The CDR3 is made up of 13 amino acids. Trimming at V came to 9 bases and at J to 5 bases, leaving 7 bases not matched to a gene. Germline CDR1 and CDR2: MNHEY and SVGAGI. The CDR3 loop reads CASRQGWDQPQHF. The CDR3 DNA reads TGTGCCAGTCGACAGGGATGGGATCAGCCCCAGCATTTT.

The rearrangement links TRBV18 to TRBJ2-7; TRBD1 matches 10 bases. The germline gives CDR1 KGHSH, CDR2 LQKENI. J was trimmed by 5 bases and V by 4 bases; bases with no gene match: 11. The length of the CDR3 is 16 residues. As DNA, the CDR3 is TGTGCCAGCTCACAACACCGGGACAGGGGTTGGAACGAGCAGTACTTC. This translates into CASSQHRDRGWNEQYF.

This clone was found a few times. CDR3 residues: CASSFTSSSYEQYF. CDR3 DNA: TGTGCCAGCAGTTTCACGTCCAGCTCCTACGAGCAGTACTTC. The chain carries TRBV7-9 and TRBJ2-7; no clear D. Germline V lookup: CDR1 SEHNR, CDR2 FQNEAQ (reference sequence). V was pared by 6 bases and J by 0 bases, with 12 bases between. The CDR3 has 14 amino acids.

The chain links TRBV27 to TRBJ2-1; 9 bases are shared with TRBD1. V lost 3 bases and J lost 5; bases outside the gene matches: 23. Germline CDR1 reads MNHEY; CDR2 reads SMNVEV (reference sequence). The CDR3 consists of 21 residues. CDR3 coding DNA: TGTGCCAGCAGTTTTAGTCCCTCGGCCCGGGACAGGGCGAAAGGCAACAATGAGCAGTTCTTC. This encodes CASSFSPSARDRAKGNNEQFF.

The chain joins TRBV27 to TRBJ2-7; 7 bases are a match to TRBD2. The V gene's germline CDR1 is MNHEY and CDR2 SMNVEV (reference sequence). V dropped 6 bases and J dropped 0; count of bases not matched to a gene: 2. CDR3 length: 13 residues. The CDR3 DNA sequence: TGTGCCAGCAGCCGGGAGGTCTCCTACGAGCAGTACTTC. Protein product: CASSREVSYEQYF.

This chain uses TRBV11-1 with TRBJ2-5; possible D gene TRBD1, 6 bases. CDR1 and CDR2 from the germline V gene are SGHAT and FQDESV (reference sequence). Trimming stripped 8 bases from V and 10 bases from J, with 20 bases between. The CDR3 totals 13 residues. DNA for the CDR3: TGTGCCAGCGGACCCAGGACCGGGACAATCCAGTACTTC. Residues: CASGPRTGTIQYF.

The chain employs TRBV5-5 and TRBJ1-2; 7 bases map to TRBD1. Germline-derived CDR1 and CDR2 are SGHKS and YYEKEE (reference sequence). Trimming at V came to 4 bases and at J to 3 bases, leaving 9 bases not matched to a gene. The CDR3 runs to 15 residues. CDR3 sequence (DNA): TGTGCCAGCAGCCCGCCCGGGACAGTTTACTATGGCTACACCTTC. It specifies CASSPPGTVYYGYTF. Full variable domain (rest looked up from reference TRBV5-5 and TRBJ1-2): DAGVTQSPTHLIKTRGQQVTLRCSPISGHKSVSWYQQVLGQGPQFIFQYYEKEERGRGNFPDRFSARQFPNYSSELNVNALLLGDSALYLCASSPPGTVYYGYTFGSGTRLTVV.

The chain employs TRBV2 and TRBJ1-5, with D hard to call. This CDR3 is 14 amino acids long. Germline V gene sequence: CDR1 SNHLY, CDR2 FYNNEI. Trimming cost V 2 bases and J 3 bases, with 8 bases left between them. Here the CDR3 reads CASSERGDNQPQHF. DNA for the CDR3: TGTGCCAGCAGTGAACGGGGAGACAATCAGCCCCAGCATTTT.

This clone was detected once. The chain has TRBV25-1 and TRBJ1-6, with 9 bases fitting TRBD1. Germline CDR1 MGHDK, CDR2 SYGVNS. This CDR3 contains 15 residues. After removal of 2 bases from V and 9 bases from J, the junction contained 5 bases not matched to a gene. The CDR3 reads CASSEQGQGSSPLHF. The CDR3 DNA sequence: TGTGCCAGCAGTGAACAGGGACAGGGTAGTTCACCCCTCCACTTT.

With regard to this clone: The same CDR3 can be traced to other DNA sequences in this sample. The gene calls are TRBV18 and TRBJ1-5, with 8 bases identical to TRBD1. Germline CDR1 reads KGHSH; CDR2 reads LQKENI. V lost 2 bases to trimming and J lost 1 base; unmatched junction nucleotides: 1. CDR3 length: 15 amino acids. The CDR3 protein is CASSPDRGSNQPQHF. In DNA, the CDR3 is TGTGCCAGCTCACCAGACAGGGGAAGCAATCAGCCCCAGCATTTT.

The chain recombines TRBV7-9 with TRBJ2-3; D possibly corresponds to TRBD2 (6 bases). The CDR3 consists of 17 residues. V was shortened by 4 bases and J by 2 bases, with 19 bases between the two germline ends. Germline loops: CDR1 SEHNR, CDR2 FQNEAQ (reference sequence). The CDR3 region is CASSSRPGDEATDTQYF. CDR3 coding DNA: TGTGCCAGCAGCTCCCGCCCGGGGGACGAGGCCACAGATACGCAGTATTTT.

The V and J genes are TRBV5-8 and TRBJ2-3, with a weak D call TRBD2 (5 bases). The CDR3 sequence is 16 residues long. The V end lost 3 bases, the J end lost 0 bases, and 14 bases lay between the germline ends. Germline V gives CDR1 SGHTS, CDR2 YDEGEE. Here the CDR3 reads CASSSTRQSSTDTQYF. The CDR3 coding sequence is TGTGCCAGCAGCTCCACTAGACAATCTAGCACAGATACGCAGTATTTT.

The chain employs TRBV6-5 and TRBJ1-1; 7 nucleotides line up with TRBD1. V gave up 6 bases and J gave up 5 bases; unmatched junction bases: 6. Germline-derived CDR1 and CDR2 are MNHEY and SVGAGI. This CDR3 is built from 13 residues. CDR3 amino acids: CASSFDRETEAFF. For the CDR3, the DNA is TGTGCCAGCAGCTTCGACAGGGAAACTGAAGCTTTCTTT.

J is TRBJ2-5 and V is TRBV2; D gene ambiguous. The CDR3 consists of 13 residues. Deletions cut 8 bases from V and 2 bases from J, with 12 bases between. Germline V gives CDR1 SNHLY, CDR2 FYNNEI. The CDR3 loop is CASLQNVQETQYF. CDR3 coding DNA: TGTGCCAGCCTCCAGAATGTACAAGAGACCCAGTACTTC.

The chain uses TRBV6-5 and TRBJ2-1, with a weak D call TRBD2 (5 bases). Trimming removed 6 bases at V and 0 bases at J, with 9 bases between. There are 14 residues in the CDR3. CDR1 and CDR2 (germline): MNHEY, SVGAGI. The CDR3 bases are TGTGCCAGCAGCCCGGGGAGCTCCTACAATGAGCAGTTCTTC. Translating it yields CASSPGSSYNEQFF.

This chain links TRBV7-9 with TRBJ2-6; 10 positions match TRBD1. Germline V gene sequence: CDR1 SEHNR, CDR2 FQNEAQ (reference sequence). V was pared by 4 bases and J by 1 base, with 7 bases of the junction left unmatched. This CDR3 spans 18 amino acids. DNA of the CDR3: TGTGCCAGCAGCTCGGCCACGGGACAGGGGTCTGGGGCCAACGTCCTGACTTTC. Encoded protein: CASSSATGQGSGANVLTF.

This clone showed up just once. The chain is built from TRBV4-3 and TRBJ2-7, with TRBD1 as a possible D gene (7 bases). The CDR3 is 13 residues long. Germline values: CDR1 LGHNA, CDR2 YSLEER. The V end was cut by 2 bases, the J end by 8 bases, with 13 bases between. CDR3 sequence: CASSQNRGGKQYF. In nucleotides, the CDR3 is TGCGCCAGCAGCCAAAACAGGGGAGGTAAGCAGTACTTC.

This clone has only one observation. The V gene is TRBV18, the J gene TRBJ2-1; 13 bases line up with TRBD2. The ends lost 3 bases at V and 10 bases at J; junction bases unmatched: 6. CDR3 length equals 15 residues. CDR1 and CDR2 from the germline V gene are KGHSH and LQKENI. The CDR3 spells CASSPTSGREGEQFF. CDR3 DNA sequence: TGTGCCAGCTCACCTACTAGCGGGAGGGAGGGCGAGCAGTTCTTC.

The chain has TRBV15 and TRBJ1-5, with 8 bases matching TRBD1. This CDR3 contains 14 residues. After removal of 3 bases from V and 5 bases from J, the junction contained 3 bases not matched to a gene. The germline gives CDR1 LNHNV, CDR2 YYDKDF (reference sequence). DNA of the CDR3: TGTGCCACCAGCAGCCACAGGGGGGATCAGCCCCAGCATTTT. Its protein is CATSSHRGDQPQHF.

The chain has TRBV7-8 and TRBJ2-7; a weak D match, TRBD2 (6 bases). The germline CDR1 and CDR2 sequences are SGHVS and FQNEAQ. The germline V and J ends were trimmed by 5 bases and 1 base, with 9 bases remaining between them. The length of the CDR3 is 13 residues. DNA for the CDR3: TGTGCCAGCAGCCGGGACTTTTCCTACGAGCAGTACTTC. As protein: CASSRDFSYEQYF.